This TCR beta chain was recorded in a study of regulatory T cells in long-lasting Graves disease. The authors built TCR beta libraries using iRepertoire HTBI primers and Arm-PCR of CDR3 regions. Each CDR3 protein gets one entry after TCRdb re-called the multiplex PCR reads with MiXCR. The table has 700,000 or so distinct CDR3 sequences, around 30% seen once. Germline V gene lookup returns CDR1 SGHAT and CDR2 FQNNGV. This CDR3 comprises 17 residues. Trimming pared 0 bases from V and 9 bases from J, leaving 21 bases between. Time point reported: persistent/refractory GD, antithyroid drugs over 5 years with positive TRAb. Researchers made the TCR library from RNA that was extracted from PBMCs.

This sequence joins TRBV11-2 and TRBJ2-1, with D maybe TRBD1 (6 bases). The sequenced sample was peripheral blood mononuclear cells (PBMCs), obtained when the disease was refractory, from a patient treated with antithyroid drugs. This TCR was recovered from a female donor with Graves disease. The CDR3 DNA is TGTGCCAGCAGCTTAGATTTACACCGGATACAAGGGGGTGAGCAGTTCTTC. It encodes CASSLDLHRIQGGEQFF.